A selection of T cell receptor beta chains follows, all from one sample in a study of T cells expressing NK-cell markers. TCRdb re-called the 5' RACE reads, yielding one record per CDR3 amino acid sequence without DNA. Across about 170,000 distinct CDR3 sequences, the top ten clones capture roughly a fifth of the sample. The sample consisted of blood T cells: a sorted CD56 or NKG2C T cell subset, CD4+ or CD8+ T cells, or bulk PBMC T cells (not recorded which). The receptors originated from a man between 18 and 69 years old in good health. Each CDR3 is given with its conserved first and last residue. Fields, in order: J gene, V gene, CDR3 length, CDR3 protein.

>TRBJ2-1|TRBV19|14
CASSLNGVYNEQFF
>TRBJ2-4|TRBV20-1|14
CSARDGGDRNIQYF
>TRBJ1-1|TRBV27|15
CASRAGWGANTEAFF
>TRBJ1-1|TRBV6-5|15
CASSYSKAGLTEAFF
>TRBJ1-1|TRBV19|17
CASSSRTQGPDGVMAFF
>TRBJ2-5|TRBV20-1|14
CSAYEWGGQETQYF
>TRBJ2-5|TRBV7-7|14
CASSLLGGVETQYF
>TRBJ2-1|TRBV5-4|15
CASRLTGSALNEQFF
>TRBJ2-7|TRBV7-9|13
CASSSDRGYEQYF
>TRBJ1-4|TRBV25-1|12
CASSEYGEKLFF
>TRBJ2-6|TRBV6-1|15
CPSSEGSSGANVLTF
>TRBJ1-1|TRBV27|15
CASGTQGQGGTEAFF
>TRBJ2-3|TRBV3-1|13
CASSPRRWDTQYF
>TRBJ2-5|TRBV12-3/TRBV12-4|13
CASSSGQPGAQYF
>TRBJ2-7|TRBV5-1|18
CASSFAFAGDGYSYEQYF
>TRBJ1-1|TRBV9|14
CASSPWTGDTEAFF
>TRBJ1-1|TRBV2|17
CASSEDRGLKVWTEAFF
>TRBJ2-7|TRBV11-2|15
CASSLSTSVTYEQYF
>TRBJ1-3|TRBV2|15
CASSEGSYSGNTIYF
>TRBJ1-5|TRBV27|13
CASSGGSNQPQHF
>TRBJ2-7|TRBV10-2|15
CASSDRRGGRYEQYF
>TRBJ2-2|TRBV13|12
CASSQGPGELFF
>TRBJ1-2|TRBV12-5|15
CASGFIGGGNYGYTF
>TRBJ2-2|TRBV30|16
CAWRGETTGNTGELFF
>TRBJ1-2|TRBV12-3/TRBV12-4|15
CASSPQGGGHYGYTF
>TRBJ2-5|TRBV24-1|13
CATSEDYQETQYF
>TRBJ2-1|TRBV20-1|15
CSALGSGYAYNEQFF
>TRBJ2-7|TRBV21-1|16
CASTLIWRVVHYEQYF
>TRBJ2-1|TRBV9|16
CASSGVTGALYNEQFF
>TRBJ2-7|TRBV12-3/TRBV12-4|13
CASSQPWDSQQYF
>TRBJ1-2|TRBV2|14
CASSEAPEGHGYTF
>TRBJ1-4|TRBV20-1|18
CSARDSGTGSLANEKLFF
>TRBJ2-3|TRBV12-5|15
CASGLVPNTGDTQYF
>TRBJ2-7|TRBV4-2|15
CASSHGVEARYEQYF
>TRBJ1-1|TRBV11-2|13
CASSPRQFDEAFF
>TRBJ2-2|TRBV24-1|14
CATSKTGRTGELFF
>TRBJ2-3|TRBV13|17
CASSLGLGGVNTDTQYF
>TRBJ1-6|TRBV10-2|15
CASSHTGGEGSPLHF
>TRBJ2-3|TRBV6-2/TRBV6-3|15
CASSSGGGSTDTQYF
>TRBJ2-7|TRBV2|13
CASSEGPGYEQYF
>TRBJ2-1|TRBV2|15
CASSEGASGGNEQFF
>TRBJ1-4|TRBV28|14
CASSTQGINEKLFF
>TRBJ2-7|TRBV12-3/TRBV12-4|15
CASSPPGLAPLEQYF
>TRBJ2-3|TRBV20-1|13
CSAVGTITDTQYF
>TRBJ1-1|TRBV7-3|17
CASSSTGVVPMNTEAFF
>TRBJ2-5|TRBV7-9|14
CASSGRYGEETQYF
>TRBJ2-7|TRBV7-9|15
CASCEGEGISYEQYF
>TRBJ2-7|TRBV7-6|13
CASSLGEQYEQYF
>TRBJ2-3|TRBV7-9|15
CAATFPSLSTDTQYF